What follows are 9 T cell receptor beta chains derived from one specimen sequenced in a study of vaccination and CD4 T cells after COVID-19 (dated by TCRdb to the early 2020s). In light of the paper, this sample's treatment or condition label describes: roughly 10-day PBMC culture with coronavirus spike peptide pools or control peptides (ViraFEST assay). CD4+ T cells from unexposed donors were collected before the COVID-19 pandemic (2011-2018). The library came from PCR. Instrument used: Illumina iSeq 100. DNA from cultured CD4+ T cells underwent TCR sequencing with the Oncomine TCR Beta short-read assay at the Johns Hopkins FTIC core. Genomic DNA was extracted from the cultured CD4+ T cells with the QIAamp micro DNA kit. The public reads were quality trimmed at Q25 with fastp and then assembled into clones with MiXCR by TCRdb, keeping productive beta chains. Rows are combined by CDR3 protein, so each entry shows the most common genes and DNA. The sample profile shows 10,000 or so distinct CDR3 sequences; roughly 34% of them were found once. The top ten constitute approximately 15% of the sample.

No cognate antigen is known for these TCRs. Material for sequencing was CD4+ T cells from blood, cultured in vitro. The receptors were sampled from a human donor in good health.

The table lists this clonotype with a few counts. This chain connects TRBV20-1 to TRBJ1-2, with 9 bases that match TRBD1. Germline V gene data show CDR1 as DFQATT and CDR2 as SNEGSKA (reference sequence). The CDR3 is made up of 14 amino acids. With 0 bases clipped from V and 5 bases from J, the junction kept 4 bases outside the gene matches. In DNA, the CDR3 is TGCAGTGCTAGAGATCAAGGGACAGGGTATGGCTACACCTTC. This encodes CSARDQGTGYGYTF.

This clonotype was observed a few times. The chain couples TRBV6-2 or TRBV6-3 to TRBJ1-5; TRBD1 matches at 8 bases. This CDR3 comprises 18 residues. Germline values: CDR1 MNHEY, CDR2 SVGEGT. J gave up 0 bases and V 4 bases, and 11 bases lay outside the gene matches. The CDR3 sequence: CASSFNRDRPYSNQPQHF. The CDR3 DNA follows: TGTGCCAGCAGTTTCAACCGGGACAGGCCCTATAGCAATCAGCCCCAGCATTTT.

V and J are TRBV10-1 and TRBJ2-1; a possible D gene is TRBD2 (6 bases). The CDR3 covers 15 residues. The germline CDR1 and CDR2 sequences are WNHNN and SYGVQD (reference sequence). V was shortened by 6 bases and J by 3 bases, with 15 bases between the two germline ends. This CDR3 is CASREAGANYNEQFF. DNA for the CDR3: TGCGCCAGCAGAGAAGCGGGCGCCAACTACAATGAGCAGTTCTTC.

V and J are TRBV7-6 and TRBJ2-7, with 11 bases identical to TRBD2. Germline V CDR1 and CDR2: SGHVS, FNYEAQ. V shed 5 bases, J shed 4 bases, and the junction held 7 bases outside the gene matches. The CDR3 extends over 15 amino acids. The CDR3 here is CASSPFSGGAYEQYF. CDR3 DNA: TGTGCCAGCAGCCCTTTTAGCGGGGGGGCGTACGAGCAGTACTTC.

The chain links TRBV7-2 to TRBJ2-3; D possibly corresponds to TRBD2 (7 bases). Germline V gene data show CDR1 as SGHTA and CDR2 as FQGNSA. This CDR3 region has 13 residues. V was trimmed by 4 bases and J by 5 bases, leaving 10 bases between them. The CDR3 here is CASSWGGGDTQYF. DNA of the CDR3: TGTGCCAGCAGCTGGGGAGGGGGAGATACGCAGTATTTT. The variable domain in full, with the rest retrieved from reference TRBV7-2 and TRBJ2-3, is GAGVSQSPSNKVTEKGKDVELRCDPISGHTALYWYRQSLGQGLEFLIYFQGNSAPDKSGLPSDRFSAERTGGSVSTLTIQRTQQEDSAVYLCASSWGGGDTQYFGPGTRLTVL.

As concerns this clonotype: Relative to the germline gene, one junction end is altered; a read error may explain this. The V and J genes are TRBV15 and TRBJ2-5; 8 bases align to TRBD1. Germline CDR1 is LNHNV and CDR2 is YYDKDF (reference sequence). The CDR3 runs 15 residues. In nucleotides, the CDR3 is TGTGTCACCAGCAGAGAGAGACAGGGGCAAGAGACCCAGTACTTC. This encodes CVTSRERQGQETQYF.

The chain has TRBV28 and TRBJ2-3, with D perhaps assigned TRBD1 or TRBD2 (5 bases each). The CDR3 is 15 residues long. Looked up from germline, CDR1 is MDHEN and CDR2 is SYDVKM. V was clipped by 0 bases and J by 7 bases, with 14 bases between them. The CDR3 DNA sequence: TGTGCCAGCAGTTTATGGGGGACGACGGGGAATACGCAGTATTTT. It codes for CASSLWGTTGNTQYF.

V and J are TRBV28 and TRBJ1-2; TRBD1 matches at 8 bases. The CDR3 extends over 16 amino acids. Germline values: CDR1 MDHEN, CDR2 SYDVKM. Trimming took 3 bases from V and 5 from J; bases not matched to a gene: 11. CDR3 sequence reads: CASSLSGQARLYGYTF. CDR3 bases: TGTGCCAGCAGTTTGTCGGGACAGGCCCGTCTTTATGGCTACACCTTC.

About this clonotype itself: It is unclear where the CDR3 begins or ends on the DNA, so no DNA is shown, and the CDR3 is as TCRdb lists it. V is TRBV6-2 or TRBV6-3 and J is TRBJ2-3; TRBD1 is the table's D call, not checked against the DNA. Germline CDR1 reads MNHEY; CDR2 reads SVGEGT. The CDR3 length is 16 residues, termini included. The CDR3 is CASSFASGSDRTGVYF.